Presented here are 27 T cell receptor beta chains from one specimen sequenced in a study of cytomegalovirus exposure and HLA in healthy donors. A multiplex PCR was run with 60 Vbeta primers and 13 Jbeta primers. Repertoires were generated with immunoSEQ multiplex PCR, while TCRdb's copy carries only in-frame clones and drops some. Here the sample spans about 120,000 clones, approximately 66% being singletons. The sequenced sample consisted of PBMCs. The receptor source for this set is a woman in her 40s in good health and CMV-seropositive.

This clone was recorded a few times. CDR3 loop: CASSNSLGQETQYF. Written as DNA, the CDR3 is TGTGCCAGCAGTAACTCACTAGGACAAGAGACCCAGTACTTC. This chain joins TRBV28 and TRBJ2-5; D perhaps matches TRBD2 (5 bases). V was cut by 5 bases and J by 2 bases, with 12 bases left in between. The CDR3 runs to 14 residues. Germline CDR1 MDHEN, CDR2 SYDVKM.

This clone showed up just a few times. This rearrangement joins TRBV10-1 to TRBJ1-1, with 10 bases lining up with TRBD1. Unmatched junction bases numbered 4, after V lost 6 bases and J lost 3 bases. The germline V gene encodes CDR1 WNHNN and CDR2 SYGVQD (reference sequence). This CDR3 comprises 14 residues. CDR3 sequence: CASRSGTGDTEAFF. CDR3 DNA: TGCGCCAGCAGATCCGGGACAGGGGACACTGAAGCTTTCTTT.

The chain couples TRBV18 to TRBJ1-2, with D possibly matching TRBD1 (6 bases). CDR1 is KGHSH, CDR2 LQKENI, per germline. CDR3 length: 14 residues. The ends were cut back, 3 bases at V and 8 bases at J, with 16 bases in the middle. CDR3 nucleotides: TGTGCCAGCTCACCCCCGGGACAAGTGGTCGGCTACACCTTC. Its translation is CASSPPGQVVGYTF.

This chain connects TRBV5-6 to TRBJ2-1; possible D gene TRBD2, 6 bases. Germline values: CDR1 SGHDT, CDR2 YYEEEE. The CDR3 is made up of 15 amino acids. V dropped 0 bases and J dropped 2 bases, with 9 bases sitting between them. This CDR3 is CASSLVGSTYNEQFF. The DNA for the CDR3 is TGTGCCAGCAGCTTGGTCGGGAGCACCTACAATGAGCAGTTCTTC. The variable domain in full, completed from reference TRBV5-6 and TRBJ2-1, reads DAGVTQSPTHLIKTRGQQVTLRCSPKSGHDTVSWYQQALGQGPQFIFQYYEEEERQRGNFPDRFSGHQFPNYSSELNVNALLLGDSALYLCASSLVGSTYNEQFFGPGTRLTVL.

This clone has a single count. The gene calls are TRBV5-4 and TRBJ2-2; D unresolved. The CDR3 consists of 15 residues. Trimming left V 0 bases short and J 0 bases short, with 6 bases between. Germline values: CDR1 SGHNT, CDR2 YYREEE (reference sequence). As DNA, the CDR3 is TGTGCCAGCAGCTTGGGTCCCTCGAACACCGGGGAGCTGTTTTTT. It specifies CASSLGPSNTGELFF.

The rearrangement uses TRBV5-1 and TRBJ1-4; no clear D. The CDR3 is 13 residues long. The V end lost 4 bases, the J end lost 7 bases, and 11 bases lay between the germline ends. Germline lookup yields CDR1 SGHRS and CDR2 YFSETQ. CDR3 nucleotide sequence: TGCGCCAGCAGCCAACATCGGGGTGAAAAACTGTTTTTT. This sequence encodes CASSQHRGEKLFF. Full variable domain (outside the CDR3, taken from reference TRBV5-1 and TRBJ1-4): KAGVTQTPRYLIKTRGQQVTLSCSPISGHRSVSWYQQTPGQGLQFLFEYFSETQRNKGNFPGRFSGRQFSNSRSEMNVSTLELGDSALYLCASSQHRGEKLFFGSGTQLSVL.

This chain uses TRBV29-1 with TRBJ2-3, with D perhaps matching TRBD1 (5 bases). This CDR3 spans 12 amino acids. Germline lookup yields CDR1 SQVTM and CDR2 ANQGSEA. Trimming removed 6 bases at V and 3 bases at J, with 10 bases between. CDR3 residues: CSVERQTDTQYF. The CDR3 DNA sequence: TGCAGCGTGGAACGACAGACAGATACGCAGTATTTT.

This rearrangement joins TRBV6-5 to TRBJ1-1; 7 nucleotides align to TRBD1. With V trimmed by 0 bases and J by 4 bases, 8 bases remained unmatched. This CDR3 spans 16 amino acids. Per the germline V gene, CDR1 is MNHEY and CDR2 is SVGAGI. CDR3 in amino acids: CASSYSDRDVGTEAFF. The CDR3 coding sequence is TGTGCCAGCAGTTACTCCGACAGGGACGTAGGCACTGAAGCTTTCTTT.

The CDR3 DNA sequence: TGTGCCAGCAGCTACGGGACAGTGAACACCGGGGAGCTGTTTTTT. Translation gives CASSYGTVNTGELFF. The gene calls are TRBV5-4 and TRBJ2-2; 7 nucleotides line up with TRBD1. V was pared by 3 bases and J by 1 base, with 3 bases of the junction left unmatched. CDR1 and CDR2 from the germline V gene are SGHNT and YYREEE (reference sequence). The CDR3 runs to 15 residues. Filled out from reference TRBV5-4 and TRBJ2-2, the complete variable domain reads ETGVTQSPTHLIKTRGQQVTLRCSSQSGHNTVSWYQQALGQGPQFIFQYYREEENGRGNFPPRFSGLQFPNYSSELNVNALELDDSALYLCASSYGTVNTGELFFGEGSRLTVL.

The chain is built from TRBV27 and TRBJ1-2; tentatively, D is TRBD1 (6 bases). Deletions cut 4 bases from V and 1 base from J, with 13 bases between. Germline CDR1 and CDR2: MNHEY and SMNVEV (reference sequence). The length of the CDR3 is 15 residues. The CDR3 coding sequence is TGTGCCAGCAGTTCCGATGGACAGCATAACTATGGCTACACCTTC. The encoded protein is CASSSDGQHNYGYTF.

This chain joins TRBV28 and TRBJ1-1, with TRBD1 matching 7 bases. After removal of 6 bases from V and 1 base from J, the junction contained 8 bases not matched to a gene. CDR3 length: 15 amino acids. Germline CDR1 MDHEN, CDR2 SYDVKM. This chain's CDR3 is CASSLTRTGNTEAFF. The CDR3 bases are TGTGCCAGCAGCCTGACAAGGACAGGGAACACTGAAGCTTTCTTT.

The chain recombines TRBV28 with TRBJ2-7; possibly TRBD1 for D (6 bases). This CDR3 contains 14 residues. Germline-derived CDR1 and CDR2 are MDHEN and SYDVKM. V was pared by 7 bases and J by 5 bases, with 18 bases between. The CDR3 loop reads CASITGTGHDEQYF. The CDR3 region has the DNA TGTGCCAGCATAACCGGGACGGGACATGACGAGCAGTACTTC.

In DNA form, the CDR3 reads TGTGCCAGCAGCCAATTTCTAGCGGGAGGGTACGAGCAGTACTTC. This sequence encodes CASSQFLAGGYEQYF. The chain uses TRBV4-2 and TRBJ2-7; TRBD2 matches at 12 bases. The CDR3 length is 15 residues. CDR1 and CDR2 from the germline V gene are LGHNA and YNFKEQ. V lost 2 bases to trimming and J lost 4 bases; unmatched junction nucleotides: 3.

This clone was seen only once. The rearrangement uses TRBV19 and TRBJ1-5; D is undetermined. CDR1 is LNHDA, CDR2 SQIVND, per germline (reference sequence). CDR3 length: 14 amino acids. V was trimmed by 6 bases and J by 0 bases, leaving 9 bases between them. Written as DNA, the CDR3 is TGTGCCAGTAGGAGCCCTTTTAGCAATCAGCCCCAGCATTTT. Its protein product is CASRSPFSNQPQHF.

The chain has TRBV27 and TRBJ1-2, with 8 bases that match TRBD1. This CDR3 has 17 amino acids. From germline, CDR1 is MNHEY and CDR2 SMNVEV (reference sequence). V dropped 3 bases and J dropped 0; count of bases not matched to a gene: 9. The CDR3 sequence is CASSLTGEIPANYGYTF. The CDR3 DNA reads TGTGCCAGCAGTTTGACAGGGGAAATACCAGCTAACTATGGCTACACCTTC.

The chain uses TRBV6-1 and TRBJ2-7, with a tentative D call TRBD1 (6 bases). V was pared by 2 bases and J by 5 bases, with 16 bases between. CDR1 and CDR2 (germline): MNHNS, SASEGT. This CDR3 comprises 15 residues. DNA for the CDR3: TGTGCCAGCAGTGAAAAAGGGGGATACGTCGACGAGCAGTACTTC. Translation gives CASSEKGGYVDEQYF.

This clone was counted between two and nine times. This chain links TRBV28 with TRBJ1-5, with 7 nucleotides matching TRBD1. The CDR3 has 15 amino acids. The V gene end was trimmed by 7 bases and the J gene end by 1 base; junction bases not matched to a gene: 7. Germline CDR1 and CDR2: MDHEN and SYDVKM. For the CDR3, the DNA is TGTGCCAGCATTGTGACAGGGCTGAGCAATCAGCCCCAGCATTTT. Translation gives CASIVTGLSNQPQHF.

This chain uses TRBV5-4 with TRBJ2-6, with D maybe TRBD1 (6 bases). V lost 3 bases and J 2 bases, leaving 9 bases between the germline ends. Germline V gives CDR1 SGHNT, CDR2 YYREEE (reference sequence). The CDR3 is 15 residues long. The CDR3 DNA reads as TGTGCCAGCAGCTCGCCAGGGGCTGGGGCCAACGTCCTGACTTTC. This sequence encodes CASSSPGAGANVLTF.

This clone was observed a few times. The V and J genes are TRBV27 and TRBJ1-5; D call uncertain. CDR3 length: 14 residues. The V end lost 2 bases, the J end lost 3 bases, and 8 bases lay between the germline ends. Germline-derived CDR1 and CDR2 are MNHEY and SMNVEV (reference sequence). CDR3 nucleotide sequence: TGTGCCAGCAGTTTACGTAGATTCAATCAGCCCCAGCATTTT. This translates into CASSLRRFNQPQHF.

This chain uses TRBV5-1 with TRBJ2-3, with a possible D match to TRBD2 (6 bases). Germline V gene lookup returns CDR1 SGHRS and CDR2 YFSETQ. Trimming took off 4 bases at V and 3 bases at J, with 18 bases between the two ends. This CDR3 is 16 amino acids long. The CDR3 DNA reads as TGCGCCAGCAGCGACCTCGCGAGCGGAGGGACAGATACGCAGTATTTT. Translating it yields CASSDLASGGTDTQYF.

A few counts support this clone. The V and J genes are TRBV7-9 and TRBJ2-7; possibly TRBD2 for D (5 bases). The CDR3 runs 15 residues. V shed 1 base and J shed 5 bases, with 15 bases lying between them. Germline V gene sequence: CDR1 SEHNR, CDR2 FQNEAQ (reference sequence). The CDR3 DNA reads as TGTGCCAGCAGCTTAGGTAACGGTCCTAGCAACGAGCAGTACTTC. This codes for CASSLGNGPSNEQYF.

This chain connects TRBV10-2 to TRBJ2-7, with TRBD1 identical over 11 bases. The ends lost 2 bases at V and 7 bases at J; junction bases unmatched: 7. The CDR3 is made up of 15 amino acids. Germline CDR1 and CDR2: WSHSY and SAAADI. The CDR3 is CASSEPGQGAGEQYF. The CDR3 DNA reads as TGCGCCAGCAGTGAGCCCGGACAGGGGGCGGGTGAGCAGTACTTC.

The chain is built from TRBV6-5 and TRBJ2-7, with TRBD1 as a possible D gene (6 bases). The CDR3 consists of 12 residues. V was shortened by 2 bases and J by 6 bases, with 8 bases between the two germline ends. From germline, CDR1 is MNHEY and CDR2 SVGAGI. In DNA form, the CDR3 reads TGTGCCAGCAGTTACGGGGGCTCCGAGCAGTACTTC. It is translated as CASSYGGSEQYF.

V gene TRBV6-5 combines with J gene TRBJ2-3, with D maybe TRBD2 (6 bases). V was cut by 4 bases and J by 2 bases, with 16 bases left in between. The length of the CDR3 is 16 residues. Germline V gives CDR1 MNHEY, CDR2 SVGAGI. The CDR3 DNA reads as TGTGCCAGCAGTTCCACGGGAGTTGCCCCCACAGATACGCAGTATTTT. Translated: CASSSTGVAPTDTQYF.

The chain recombines TRBV6-6 with TRBJ1-4; D might be TRBD1 (6 bases). Germline-derived CDR1 and CDR2 are MNHNY and SVGAGI (reference sequence). The germline V and J ends were trimmed by 7 bases and 8 bases, with 14 bases remaining between them. This CDR3 contains 13 residues. The CDR3 loop is CASTDLQGEKLFF. The CDR3, as DNA: TGTGCCAGCACGGATTTACAGGGAGAAAAACTGTTTTTT.

The chain uses TRBV4-2 and TRBJ2-1, with a possible D match to TRBD2 (5 bases). CDR3 length: 15 residues. Germline V gene sequence: CDR1 LGHNA, CDR2 YNFKEQ. V shed 1 base and J shed 7 bases, with 14 bases lying between them. The CDR3 DNA reads TGTGCCAGCAGCCAAGCGGCCACGACTACAAATGAGCAGTTCTTC. This encodes CASSQAATTTNEQFF.

This rearrangement joins TRBV28 to TRBJ1-6, with 10 bases identical to TRBD1. The CDR3 length is 14 residues. Germline CDR1 MDHEN, CDR2 SYDVKM. The V segment lost 5 bases and the J segment 13 bases; nucleotides outside the gene matches: 8. CDR3 in amino acids: CASSPGQGVGPLHF. Here the CDR3 DNA reads TGTGCCAGCAGTCCCGGACAGGGGGTGGGGCCCCTCCACTTT.